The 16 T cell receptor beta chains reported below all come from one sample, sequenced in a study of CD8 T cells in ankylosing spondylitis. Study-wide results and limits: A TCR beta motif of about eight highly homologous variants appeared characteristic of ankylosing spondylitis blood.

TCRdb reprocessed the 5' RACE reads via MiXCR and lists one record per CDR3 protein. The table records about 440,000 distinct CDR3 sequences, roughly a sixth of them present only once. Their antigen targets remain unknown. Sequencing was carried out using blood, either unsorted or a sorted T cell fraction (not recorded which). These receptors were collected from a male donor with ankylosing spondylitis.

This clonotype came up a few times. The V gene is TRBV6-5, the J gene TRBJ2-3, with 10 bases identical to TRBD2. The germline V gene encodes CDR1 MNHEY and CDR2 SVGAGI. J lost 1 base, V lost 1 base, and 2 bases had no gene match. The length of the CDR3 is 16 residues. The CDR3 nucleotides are TGTGCCAGCAGTTACTTCACTAGCGGGGGCACAGATACGCAGTATTTT. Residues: CASSYFTSGGTDTQYF.

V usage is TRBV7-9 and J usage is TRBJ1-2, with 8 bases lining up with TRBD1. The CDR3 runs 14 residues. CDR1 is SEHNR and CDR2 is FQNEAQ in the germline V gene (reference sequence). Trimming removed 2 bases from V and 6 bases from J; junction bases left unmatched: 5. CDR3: CASSLNQGANGYTF. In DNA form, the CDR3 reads TGTGCCAGCAGCTTAAACCAGGGGGCAAATGGCTACACCTTC.

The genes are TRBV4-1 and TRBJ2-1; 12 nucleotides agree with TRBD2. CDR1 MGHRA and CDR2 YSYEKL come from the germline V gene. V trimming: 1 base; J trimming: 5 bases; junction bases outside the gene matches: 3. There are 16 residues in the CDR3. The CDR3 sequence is CASSQVRTSGNNEQFF. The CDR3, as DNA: TGCGCCAGCAGCCAAGTTAGGACTAGCGGGAACAATGAGCAGTTCTTC.

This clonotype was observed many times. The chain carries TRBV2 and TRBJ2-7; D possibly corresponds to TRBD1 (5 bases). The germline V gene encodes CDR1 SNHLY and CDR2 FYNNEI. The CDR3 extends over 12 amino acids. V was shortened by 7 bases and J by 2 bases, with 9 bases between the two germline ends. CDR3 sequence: CASTTTAYEQYF. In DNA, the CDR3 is TGTGCCAGCACTACGACAGCCTACGAGCAGTACTTC.

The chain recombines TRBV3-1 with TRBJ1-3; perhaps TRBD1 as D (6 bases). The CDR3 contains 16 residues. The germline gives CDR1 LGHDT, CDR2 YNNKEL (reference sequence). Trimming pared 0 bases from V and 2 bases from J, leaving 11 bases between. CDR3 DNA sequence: TGTGCCAGCAGCCAAGAGGGGCCAGGGGCTGGAAACACCATATATTTT. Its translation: CASSQEGPGAGNTIYF. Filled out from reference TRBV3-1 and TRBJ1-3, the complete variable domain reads DTAVSQTPKYLVTQMGNDKSIKCEQNLGHDTMYWYKQDSKKFLKIMFSYNNKELIINETVPNRFSPKSPDKAHLNLHINSLELGDSAVYFCASSQEGPGAGNTIYFGEGSWLTVV.

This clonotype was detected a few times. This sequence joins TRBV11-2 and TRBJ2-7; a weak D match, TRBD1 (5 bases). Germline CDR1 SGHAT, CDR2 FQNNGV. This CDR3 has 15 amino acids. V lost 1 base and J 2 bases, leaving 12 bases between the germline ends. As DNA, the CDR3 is TGTGCCAGCAGCTTAGGGGCAGGGTTGACCTACGAGCAGTACTTC. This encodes CASSLGAGLTYEQYF.

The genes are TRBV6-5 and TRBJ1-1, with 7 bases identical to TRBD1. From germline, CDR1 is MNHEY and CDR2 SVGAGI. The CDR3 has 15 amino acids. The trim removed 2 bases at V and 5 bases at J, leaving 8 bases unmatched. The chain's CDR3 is CASSYLRQGGTEAFF. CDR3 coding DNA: TGTGCCAGCAGTTACCTCCGACAGGGAGGGACTGAAGCTTTCTTT.

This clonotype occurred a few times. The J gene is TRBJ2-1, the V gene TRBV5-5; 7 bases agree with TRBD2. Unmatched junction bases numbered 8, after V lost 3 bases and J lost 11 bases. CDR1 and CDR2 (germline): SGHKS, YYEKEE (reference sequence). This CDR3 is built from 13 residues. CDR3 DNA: TGTGCCAGCAGCTCAACCCTCGGGGGGAAGCAGTTCTTC. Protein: CASSSTLGGKQFF.

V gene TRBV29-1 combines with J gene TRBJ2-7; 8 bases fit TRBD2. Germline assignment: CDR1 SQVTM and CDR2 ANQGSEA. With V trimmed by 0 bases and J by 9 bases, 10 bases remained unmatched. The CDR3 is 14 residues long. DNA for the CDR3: TGCAGCGTTGAAGAGGGTAGCGGGACCCTACGGCAGTACTTC. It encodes CSVEEGSGTLRQYF.

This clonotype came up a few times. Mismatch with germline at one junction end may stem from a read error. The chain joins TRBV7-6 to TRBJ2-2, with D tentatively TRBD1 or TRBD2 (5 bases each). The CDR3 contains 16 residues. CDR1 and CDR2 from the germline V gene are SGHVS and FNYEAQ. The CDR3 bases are TGTACCAGCAGCCCGGGACCGGTGTCCGTCGCCGGGGAGCTGTTTTTT. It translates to CTSSPGPVSVAGELFF.

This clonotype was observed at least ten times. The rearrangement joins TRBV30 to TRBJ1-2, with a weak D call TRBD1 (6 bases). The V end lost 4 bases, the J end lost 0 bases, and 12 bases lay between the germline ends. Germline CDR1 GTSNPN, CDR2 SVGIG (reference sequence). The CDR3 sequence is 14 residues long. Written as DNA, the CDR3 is TGTGCCTGGACCCCGACAGGTTCTAACTATGGCTACACCTTC. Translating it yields CAWTPTGSNYGYTF.

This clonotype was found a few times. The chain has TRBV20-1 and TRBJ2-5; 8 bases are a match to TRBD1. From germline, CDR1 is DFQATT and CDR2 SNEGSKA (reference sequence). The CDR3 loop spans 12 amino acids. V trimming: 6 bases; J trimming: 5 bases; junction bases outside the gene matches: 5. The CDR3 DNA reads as TGCAGTGCACCGGACAGGGCTGAGACCCAGTACTTC. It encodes CSAPDRAETQYF.

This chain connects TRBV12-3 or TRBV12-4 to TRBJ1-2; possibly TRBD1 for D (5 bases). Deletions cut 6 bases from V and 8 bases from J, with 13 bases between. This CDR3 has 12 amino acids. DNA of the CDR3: TGTGCCAGCAGCCCGGACTGGGGGGGCTACACCTTC. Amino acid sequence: CASSPDWGGYTF.

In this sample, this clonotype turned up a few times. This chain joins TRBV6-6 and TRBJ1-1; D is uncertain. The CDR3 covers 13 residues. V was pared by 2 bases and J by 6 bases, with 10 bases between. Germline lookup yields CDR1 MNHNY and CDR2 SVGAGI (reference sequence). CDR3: CASSYEGSSEAFF. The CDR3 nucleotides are TGTGCCAGCAGTTACGAAGGTTCTTCTGAAGCTTTCTTT.

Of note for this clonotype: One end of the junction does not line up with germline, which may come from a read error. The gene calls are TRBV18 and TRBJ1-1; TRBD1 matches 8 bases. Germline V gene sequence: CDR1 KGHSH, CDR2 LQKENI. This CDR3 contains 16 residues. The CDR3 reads CAISPPQGAGVSEAFF. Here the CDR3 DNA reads TGTGCCATCTCACCACCGCAGGGGGCAGGGGTCTCGGAAGCTTTCTTT.

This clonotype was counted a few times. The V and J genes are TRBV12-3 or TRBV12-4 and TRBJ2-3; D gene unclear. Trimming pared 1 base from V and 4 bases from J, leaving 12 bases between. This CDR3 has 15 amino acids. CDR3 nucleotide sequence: TGTGCCAGCAGTTTAGGTATGGCCACCCCAGATACGCAGTATTTT. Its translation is CASSLGMATPDTQYF.